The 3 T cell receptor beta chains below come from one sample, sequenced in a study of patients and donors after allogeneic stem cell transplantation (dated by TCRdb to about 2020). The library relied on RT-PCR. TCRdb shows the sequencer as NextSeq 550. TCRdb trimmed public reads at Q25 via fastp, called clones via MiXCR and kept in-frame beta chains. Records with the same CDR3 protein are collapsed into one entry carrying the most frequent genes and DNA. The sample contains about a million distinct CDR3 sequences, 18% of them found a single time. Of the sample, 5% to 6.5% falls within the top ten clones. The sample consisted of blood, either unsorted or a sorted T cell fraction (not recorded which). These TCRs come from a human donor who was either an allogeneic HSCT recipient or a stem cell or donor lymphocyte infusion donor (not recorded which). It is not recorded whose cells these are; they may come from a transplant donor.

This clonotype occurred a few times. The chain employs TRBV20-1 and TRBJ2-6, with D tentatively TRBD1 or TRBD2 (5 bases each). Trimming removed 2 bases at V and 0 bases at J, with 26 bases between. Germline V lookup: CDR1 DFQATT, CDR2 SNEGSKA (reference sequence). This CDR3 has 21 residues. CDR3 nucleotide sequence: TGCAGTGCTAGAAAGTGGGGCGGGTCAGTTGGCCCCTTCTCTGGGGCCAACGTCCTGACTTTC. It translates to CSARKWGGSVGPFSGANVLTF.

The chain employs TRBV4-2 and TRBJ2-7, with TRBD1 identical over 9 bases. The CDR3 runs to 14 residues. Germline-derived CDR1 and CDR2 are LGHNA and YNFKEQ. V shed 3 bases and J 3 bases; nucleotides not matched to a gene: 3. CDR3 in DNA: TGTGCCAGCAGCCAGGACAGGGGCCACTACGAGCAGTACTTC. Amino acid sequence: CASSQDRGHYEQYF.

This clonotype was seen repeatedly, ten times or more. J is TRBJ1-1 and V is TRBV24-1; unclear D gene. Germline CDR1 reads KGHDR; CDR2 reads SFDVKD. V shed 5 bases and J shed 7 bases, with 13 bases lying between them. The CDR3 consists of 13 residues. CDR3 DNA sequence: TGTGCCACCAGTGGATACCATAACGGTGAAGCTTTCTTT. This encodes CATSGYHNGEAFF.